Detailed here is one T cell receptor beta chain. The germline gene is not matched at one end of the junction; a read error may be the cause. The sample is drawn from a study of cytomegalovirus exposure and HLA in healthy donors. At the level of the study: Researchers previously reported finding roughly 120 million unique TCR beta sequences from around 200 million T cells.

Germline CDR1 reads SEHNR; CDR2 reads FQNEAQ (reference sequence). CDR3 size: 14 residues. The PCR contained 60 Vbeta and 13 Jbeta primers. Libraries were prepared by immunoSEQ multiplex PCR; TCRdb keeps only in-frame clonotypes and omits some of them. In the table there are 170,000 or so clones, around four fifths of which are singletons. J is TRBJ1-1 and V is TRBV7-9; TRBD1 matches 10 bases. The sequencing input was PBMCs. The sequence derives from a woman in her 50s in good health and CMV-seropositive. The CDR3 bases are TGTTCCAGCAGCGGACAGGGGGAATTGGCTGAAGCTTTCTTT. This codes for CSSSGQGELAEAFF.